The TCR beta chain described here comes from a study of blood T cell repertoires in COVID-19 (dated by TCRdb to 2018 to 2021). For context, the study as a whole: Collaborator samples came from the United States, Italy and Spain and covered acute and convalescent phases of COVID-19. HLA class I and class II types, where available, came from metadata supplied by the sample provider rather than from assay-based typing. Sample metadata almost always included a de-identified subject ID, COVID-19 status, age in years and sex. Deeply sampled blood TCRbeta repertoires from subjects exposed to, actively infected with, or recovered from COVID-19 were included in the dataset. The repertoires were released in a freely available public database meant as a resource for research on the immune response to SARS-CoV-2. The prospective study material was composed of cDNA or gDNA derived from T cells, B-cell-depleted T cells, or PBMCs. Samples came from the ongoing ImmuneRACE study (first 160 participants) plus 1,254 subjects from 6 global collaborators. Findings and caveats that apply to the study as a whole: How much clinical and demographic metadata was included differed by source and by participant, and the metadata was provided uncurated.

Participants in the prospective study were enrolled through a virtual design, were aged about 18 to 90 years, and lived in roughly 24 United States geographic areas. To assign participants to cohorts, the prospective study relied on clinical history that participants themselves reported in a screening survey and a study questionnaire. Each participant in the prospective study had whole blood, serum and a nasopharyngeal or oropharyngeal swab collected by mobile phlebotomists. Over a roughly 2-month period, participants in the prospective study had the option of providing additional blood draws and questionnaires. Before DNA extraction, blood samples from the prospective study were shipped at room temperature or frozen. The immunoSEQ Assay, a bias-controlled multiplex PCR, was used to amplify TCRbeta CDR3 regions from genomic DNA. The study's own analysis went as follows. Nucleated cell counts per sample were estimated from amplification of reference gene primers within the assay. To quantify the absolute abundance of each unique TCRbeta CDR3 rearrangement, sequence reads were collapsed and filtered. For each sample, productive Simpson clonality was calculated as the square root of Simpson's diversity index over productive rearrangements. TCRdb stores this immuneACCESS table with in-frame sequences only. Part of the clones is absent; in the studies checked, under half of the shortfall reflects unresolved V genes, and no reason is known for the rest. The V and J calls and clone size were taken over from that table, and D and trimming were inferred from the DNA. The sample contains 110,000 to 150,000 clones, approximately 88% of them found a single time. The ten largest clones take up 5.5% of the sample.

Details on this clone: It has no known antigen specificity. Nothing much larger sits one base from this clone, and base qualities are not available.

Taken from cysteine to phenylalanine, the CDR3 has 15 residues. Of the read, only the CDR3 DNA is kept; its 45 bases are in frame from base 1. The germline V gene provides CDR1 SGHRS and CDR2 YFSETQ. Compared with germline, V lacks 3 bases and J lacks 2 bases; bases without a gene match: 5. The rearranged chain carries TRBV5-1 and TRBJ2-5, with 9 junctional bases fitting TRBD1. The TCR sequence derives from a man aged 35-49 years with acute COVID-19. Material for sequencing was PBMCs or T cells enriched from blood (not recorded which). The nucleotides are TGCGCCAGCAGCTCCCGACAGGGGGGACAAGAGACCCAGTACTTC. The translation is CASSSRQGGQETQYF.